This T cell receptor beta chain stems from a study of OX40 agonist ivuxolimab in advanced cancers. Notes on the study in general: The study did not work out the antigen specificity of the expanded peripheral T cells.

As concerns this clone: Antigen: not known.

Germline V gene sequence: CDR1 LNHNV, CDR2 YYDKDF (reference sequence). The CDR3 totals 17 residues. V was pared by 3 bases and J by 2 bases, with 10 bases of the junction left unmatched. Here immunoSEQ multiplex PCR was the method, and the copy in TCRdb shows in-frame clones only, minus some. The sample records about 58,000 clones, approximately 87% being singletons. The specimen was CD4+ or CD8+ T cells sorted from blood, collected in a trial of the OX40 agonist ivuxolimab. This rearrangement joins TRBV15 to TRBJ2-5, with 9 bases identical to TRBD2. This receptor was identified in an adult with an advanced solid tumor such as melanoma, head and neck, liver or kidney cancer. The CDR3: CATSRTIAGGRQETQYF. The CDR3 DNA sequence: TGTGCCACCAGCAGGACTATTGCGGGGGGGCGACAAGAGACCCAGTACTTC.